This entry is about one T cell receptor (beta chain). The sample comes from a study of cytotoxic CD8 clonotypes in ibrutinib-treated CLL. CDR1 is SGHDN and CDR2 is FVKESK in the germline V gene. Trimming removed 4 bases from V and 7 bases from J, with 13 bases in between. This CDR3 has 13 amino acids. Assay: immunoSEQ multiplex PCR; the TCRdb copy retains only in-frame clones and omits some. The sample yields roughly 76,000 clones, 80% seen once. The receptor was derived from a human donor with chronic lymphocytic leukemia. The material was PBMCs, obtained at disease progression, from a patient treated with ibrutinib. This chain connects TRBV14 to TRBJ1-1; D might be TRBD1 (6 bases). DNA for the CDR3: TGTGCCAGCAGCCGAGCAGGGGTTGGTGAAGCTTTCTTT. Its translation: CASSRAGVGEAFF.